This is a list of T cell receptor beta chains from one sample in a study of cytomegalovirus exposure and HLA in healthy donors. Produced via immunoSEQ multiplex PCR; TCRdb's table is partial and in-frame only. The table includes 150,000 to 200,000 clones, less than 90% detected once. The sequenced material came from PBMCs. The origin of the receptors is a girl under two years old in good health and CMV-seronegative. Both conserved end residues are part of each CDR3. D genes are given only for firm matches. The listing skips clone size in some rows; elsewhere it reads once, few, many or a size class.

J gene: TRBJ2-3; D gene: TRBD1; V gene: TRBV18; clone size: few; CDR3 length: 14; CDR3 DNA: TGTGCCAGCCTACAGGGGTCGAGCACAGATACGCAGTATTTT; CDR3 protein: CASLQGSSTDTQYF
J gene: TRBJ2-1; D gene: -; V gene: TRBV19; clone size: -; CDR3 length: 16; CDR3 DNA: TGTGCCAGTAGTACCCCCTGGTGGGAGGGGGACAATGAGCAGTTCTTC; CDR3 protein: CASSTPWWEGDNEQFF
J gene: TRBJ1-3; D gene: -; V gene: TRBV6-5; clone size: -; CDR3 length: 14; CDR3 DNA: TGTGCCAGCAGTTACTCAGGACACGGAAACACCATATATTTT; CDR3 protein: CASSYSGHGNTIYF
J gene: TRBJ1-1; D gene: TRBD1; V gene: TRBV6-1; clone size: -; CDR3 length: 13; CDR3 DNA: TGTGCCAGCAGTGAACGGGACAGGGGTGAAGCTTTCTTT; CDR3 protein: CASSERDRGEAFF
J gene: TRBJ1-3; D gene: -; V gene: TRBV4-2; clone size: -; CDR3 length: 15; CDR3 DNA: TGTGCCAGCAGCCAAGTTGACAGTTCTGGAAACACCATATATTTT; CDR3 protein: CASSQVDSSGNTIYF
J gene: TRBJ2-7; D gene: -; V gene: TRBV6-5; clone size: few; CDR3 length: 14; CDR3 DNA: TGTGCCAGCAGTTACTCGATTCATAGGGGCGAGCAGTACTTC; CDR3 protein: CASSYSIHRGEQYF
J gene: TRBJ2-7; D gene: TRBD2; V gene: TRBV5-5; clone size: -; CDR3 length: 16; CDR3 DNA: TGTGCCAGCAGCTTGGGGGTTAGCGGGTCCGGTTACGAGCAGTACTTC; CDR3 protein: CASSLGVSGSGYEQYF
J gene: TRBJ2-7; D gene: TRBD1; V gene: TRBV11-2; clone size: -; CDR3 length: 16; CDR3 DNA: TGTGCCAGCAGCTCACTTCGGACAGGGGGCGTATACGAGCAGTACTTC; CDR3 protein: CASSSLRTGGVYEQYF
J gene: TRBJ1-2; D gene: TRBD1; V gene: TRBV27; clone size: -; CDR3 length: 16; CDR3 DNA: TGTGCCAGCAGTTTATATCCGACAGGGGCAGGCTATGGCTACACCTTC; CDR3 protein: CASSLYPTGAGYGYTF
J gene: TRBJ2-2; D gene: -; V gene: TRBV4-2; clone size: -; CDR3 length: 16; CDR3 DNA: TGTGCCAGCAGCCAGCGGGACCGAAGGAACACCGGGGAGCTGTTTTTT; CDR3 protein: CASSQRDRRNTGELFF
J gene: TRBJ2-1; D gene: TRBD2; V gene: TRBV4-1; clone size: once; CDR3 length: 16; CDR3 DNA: TGCGCCAGCAGCCAATTCGGCGGGAGGGCCGACGATGAGCAGTTCTTC; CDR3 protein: CASSQFGGRADDEQFF
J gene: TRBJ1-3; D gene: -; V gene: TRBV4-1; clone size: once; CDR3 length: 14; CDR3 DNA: TGCGCCAGCAGCCAACCGGACAGCAGAAACACCATATATTTT; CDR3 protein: CASSQPDSRNTIYF
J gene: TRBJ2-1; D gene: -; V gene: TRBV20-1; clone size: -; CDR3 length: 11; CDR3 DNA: TGCAGTGCTAGAGATAGATCTAGTAAGCTCTTC; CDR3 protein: CSARDRSSKLF
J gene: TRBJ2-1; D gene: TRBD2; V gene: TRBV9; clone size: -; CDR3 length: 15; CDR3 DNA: TGTGCCAGCAGCGCGGGAGGGAGCTCCTACAATGAGCAGTTCTTC; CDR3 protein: CASSAGGSSYNEQFF
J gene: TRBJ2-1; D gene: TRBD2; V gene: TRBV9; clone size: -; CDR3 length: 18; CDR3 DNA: TGTGCCAGCAGCGTCGGGACTAGCGGGATCGGCTCCTACAATGAGCAGTTCTTC; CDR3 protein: CASSVGTSGIGSYNEQFF
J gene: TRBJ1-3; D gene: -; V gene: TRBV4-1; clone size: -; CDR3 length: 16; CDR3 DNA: TGCGCCAGCAGCCCCCCGACGGGGATCTCTGGAAACACCATATATTTT; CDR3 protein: CASSPPTGISGNTIYF